This entry is about one T cell receptor (beta chain). As yet, its antigen is unknown. Naive CD8 cells lacked CD45RO, underwent positive selection for CCR7 and left out terminally differentiated effector memory CD45RA+ cells. Some clones are missing from TCRdb's copy, which holds only in-frame ones; the method was immunoSEQ multiplex PCR. The top ten clones hold around 1.1% of a sample with about 2 million clones, approximately 94% of them seen once. The data stem from a study of shared clonotypes between healthy human individuals. Turning to the study itself: For every donor, three CD4 naive, three CD4 memory, two CD8 naive and one CD8 memory plates were used.

The CDR3 has 16 amino acids. Germline V gives CDR1 MNHNS, CDR2 SASEGT. V shed 2 bases and J shed 4 bases, with 15 bases lying between them. Study-level findings and limits: Relative to clonotypes present in all four donors, those not shared had lower generation probabilities. The authors sampled blood alone, and tissue repertoires likely differ.

This clonotype originated in a man in his late teens or twenties in good health. Material for sequencing was naive CD8+ T cells sorted from blood. The chain is built from TRBV6-1 and TRBJ1-5; unclear D gene. CDR3: CASSETQTWINQPQHF. Here the CDR3 DNA reads TGTGCCAGCAGTGAAACCCAGACTTGGATAAATCAGCCCCAGCATTTT.